The clone carrying this T cell receptor beta chain occurred many times. What it binds is unknown. This entry comes from a study of T cells in Graves' hyperthyroidism and ophthalmopathy. Notes on the study in general: Stable hyperthyroidism was told apart from ophthalmopathy by a model built on 13 V-J features. The majority of expanded thyroid clonotypes above 0.001 also appeared in blood.

V shed 2 bases and J shed 1 base, with 12 bases lying between them. Germline lookup yields CDR1 MDHEN and CDR2 SYDVKM. The CDR3 consists of 16 residues. Amplification yielded TCR beta CDR3 regions, with RNA transcripts as the source. First-round RT-PCR targeting the TCR CDR3 was performed with the HTBI primer set. TCRdb re-derived calls from the multiplex PCR reads in MiXCR, one entry per CDR3 protein. Among a few hundred thousand distinct CDR3 sequences listed, more than 13% were seen once. Patients counted as stable if ophthalmopathy did not develop within 18 months. The chain is built from TRBV28 and TRBJ1-5, with D possibly TRBD1 on 5 matching bases. Sequencing was performed on blood. The receptor's source is a woman aged 30 to 39 with Graves' hyperthyroidism. CDR3 sequence reads: CASSLAGRPSNQPQHF. In nucleotides, the CDR3 is TGTGCCAGCAGTTTAGCAGGGCGTCCGAGCAATCAGCCCCAGCATTTT.